This T cell receptor (beta chain) originates from a study of OX40 agonist ivuxolimab in advanced cancers. In its sample, this clone was seen a few times. Its specificity is not known. The data were produced by immunoSEQ multiplex PCR, yet TCRdb's version contains in-frame clones alone and is incomplete. The sample has 53,000 or so clones; roughly 80% are singletons. Study-level results: Average numbers of expanded clones were greater in CD8+ T cells than in CD4+. At 0.1 to 3.0 mg/kg and by week 6, CD4+ and CD8+ T cells in the blood had expanded clonally. Expanded peripheral T-cell antigen specificity went undetermined.

Drawing of blood for sampling happened at baseline, at cycle 4 day 1, and at cycle 7 day 1. There are 15 residues in the CDR3. V lost 2 bases and J lost 3; bases outside the gene matches: 5. CDR1 and CDR2 from the germline V gene are LNHDA and SQIVND (reference sequence). The source material was CD4+ or CD8+ T cells sorted from blood, sampled in a trial of the OX40 agonist ivuxolimab. This TCR derives from an adult with an advanced solid tumor such as melanoma, head and neck, liver or kidney cancer. The chain recombines TRBV19 with TRBJ2-5, with TRBD2 identical over 8 bases. Here the CDR3 reads CASSIPGAGEETQYF. For the CDR3, the DNA is TGTGCCAGTAGTATACCGGGAGCGGGAGAAGAGACCCAGTACTTC.